This TCR beta chain was sequenced in a study of T cell responses to AZD1222 COVID-19 vaccine. Findings and caveats of the study: The donor cohort was predominantly white British with a female majority, and clonal diversity may have been underestimated. Repertoire collection took place solely once the T cell response had peaked.

About this clone: The antigen is undetermined.

TCRdb's table, derived via immunoSEQ multiplex PCR, lists solely in-frame clones and lacks some. Here the sample spans fewer than 120,000 clones, about 88% being singletons. Germline values: CDR1 SEHNR, CDR2 FQNEAQ (reference sequence). The CDR3 has 13 amino acids. Trimming pared 1 base from V and 7 bases from J, leaving 10 bases between. This rearrangement joins TRBV7-9 to TRBJ1-2; D call uncertain. The TCR originated in an adult in good health. Specimen: peripheral blood, collected on day 0 of AZD1222 vaccination. This CDR3 is CASSLESTVGYTF. Written as DNA, the CDR3 is TGTGCCAGCAGCTTAGAGTCAACCGTTGGCTACACCTTC.